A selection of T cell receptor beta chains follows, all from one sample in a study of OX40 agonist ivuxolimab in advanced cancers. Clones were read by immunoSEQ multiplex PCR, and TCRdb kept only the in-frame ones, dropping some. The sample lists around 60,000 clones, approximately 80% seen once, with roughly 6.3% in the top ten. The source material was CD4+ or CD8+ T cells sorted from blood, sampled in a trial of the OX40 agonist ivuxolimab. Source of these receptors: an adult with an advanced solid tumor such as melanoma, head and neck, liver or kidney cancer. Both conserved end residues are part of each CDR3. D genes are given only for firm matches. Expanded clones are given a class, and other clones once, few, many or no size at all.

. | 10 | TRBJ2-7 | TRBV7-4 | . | CASSPCEQYF | TGTGCCAGCAGCCCGTGCGAGCAGTACTTC
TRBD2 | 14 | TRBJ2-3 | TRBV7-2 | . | CASSLLAATDTQYF | TGTGCCAGCAGCTTACTAGCGGCCACAGATACGCAGTATTTT
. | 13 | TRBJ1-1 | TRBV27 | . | CASSLFRGTEAFF | TGTGCCAGCAGTTTATTCAGGGGCACTGAAGCTTTCTTT
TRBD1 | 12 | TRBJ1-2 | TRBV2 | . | CASRMTGAGYTF | TGTGCCAGCAGAATGACAGGGGCGGGCTACACCTTC
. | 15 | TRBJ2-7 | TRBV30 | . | CAWSGGAGPVAVKYF | TGTGCCTGGAGTGGGGGGGCAGGGCCAGTGGCCGTAAAGTACTTC
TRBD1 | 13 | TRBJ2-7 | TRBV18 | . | CASSLGQENEQYF | TGTGCCAGCTCACTAGGACAGGAGAACGAGCAGTACTTC
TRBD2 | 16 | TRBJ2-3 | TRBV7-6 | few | CASSLGLAGVGDTQYF | TGTGCCAGCAGCTTAGGGCTAGCGGGAGTTGGGGATACGCAGTATTTT
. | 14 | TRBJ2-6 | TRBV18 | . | CASSPGAGANVLTF | TGTGCCAGCTCACCAGGGGCTGGGGCCAACGTCCTGACTTTC
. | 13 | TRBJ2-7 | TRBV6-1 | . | CASSIGGLYEQYF | TGTGCCAGTTCAATAGGGGGACTCTACGAGCAGTACTTC
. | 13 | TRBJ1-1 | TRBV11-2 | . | CASSFSRATEAFF | TGTGCCAGCAGCTTCTCCAGGGCAACTGAAGCTTTCTTT
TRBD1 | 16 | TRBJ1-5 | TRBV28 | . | CASISGTGKPNQPQHF | TGTGCCAGCATCTCTGGGACAGGGAAACCCAATCAGCCCCAGCATTTT
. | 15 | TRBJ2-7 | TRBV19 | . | CASSIRLDAVYEQYF | TGTGCCAGTAGTATCCGACTGGACGCTGTCTACGAGCAGTACTTC
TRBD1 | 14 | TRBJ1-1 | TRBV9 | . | CASSKDRGLTEAFF | TGTGCCAGCAGCAAGGACAGGGGCCTCACTGAAGCTTTCTTT
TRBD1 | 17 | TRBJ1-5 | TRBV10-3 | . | CAISDWTGGQNNQPQHF | TGTGCCATCAGTGACTGGACAGGGGGCCAAAACAATCAGCCCCAGCATTTT
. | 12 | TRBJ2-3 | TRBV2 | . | CASSEDTDTQYF | TGTGCCAGCAGTGAAGACACAGATACGCAGTATTTT
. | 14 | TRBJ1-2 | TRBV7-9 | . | CASSLERESGGYTF | TGTGCCAGCAGCTTAGAGAGGGAGTCGGGCGGCTACACCTTC
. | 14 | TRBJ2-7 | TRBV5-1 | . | CASSLASRVYEQYF | TGCGCCAGCAGCTTGGCCTCCAGGGTTTACGAGCAGTACTTC
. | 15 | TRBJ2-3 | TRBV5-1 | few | CASSLAPTSTDTQYF | TGCGCCAGCAGCTTGGCGCCCACTAGCACAGATACGCAGTATTTT
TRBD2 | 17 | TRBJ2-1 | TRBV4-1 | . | CASSHQGLARGPGEQFF | TGCGCCAGCAGCCATCAGGGACTAGCCCGGGGTCCGGGTGAGCAGTTCTTC
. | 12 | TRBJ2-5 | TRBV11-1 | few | CASSLRDQTQYF | TGTGCCAGCAGCTTACGGGATCAGACCCAGTACTTC
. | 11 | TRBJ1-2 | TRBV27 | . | CASGTNYGYTF | TGTGCCAGCGGGACTAACTATGGCTACACCTTC
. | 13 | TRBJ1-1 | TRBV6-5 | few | CASSYSVDTEAFF | TGTGCCAGCAGTTACTCGGTTGACACTGAAGCTTTCTTT
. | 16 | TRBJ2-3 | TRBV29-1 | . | CSVQGGPGVATDTQYF | TGCAGCGTCCAGGGGGGTCCGGGGGTTGCAACAGATACGCAGTATTTT
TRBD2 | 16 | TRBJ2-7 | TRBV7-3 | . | CASSLTATSGPYEQYF | TGTGCCAGCAGCTTAACGGCGACTAGCGGTCCCTACGAGCAGTACTTC